Described below is a single TCR beta chain sequence and its context. What it recognizes is unknown. One entry per CDR3 protein, called by TCRdb with MiXCR from the 5' RACE reads. The data show nearly 300,000 distinct CDR3 sequences, around 8.6% seen once. CDR1 and CDR2 (germline): WNHNN, SYGVQD (reference sequence). The length of the CDR3 is 13 residues. Deletions cut 7 bases from V and 7 bases from J, with 11 bases between. This sample is part of a study of T cells after yellow fever vaccination. Study findings and constraints: Reappearance after the booster was observed for most primary-vaccination clones (roughly 97% CD4, about 85% CD8). Sorted repertoires could include abundant contaminating clonotypes from bulk cells.

The genes are TRBV10-1 and TRBJ1-6; TRBD1 is a possible D gene (6 bases). The clonotype originates from a man between 18 and 29 years old who received the YFV17D yellow fever vaccine. The sequencing here drew on CD4+ T cells sorted from PBMCs, taken 5 days after the yellow fever booster vaccination. The CDR3 bases are TGCGCCAGCAATCCAGGGGTAAATTCACCCCTCCACTTT. Protein: CASNPGVNSPLHF.